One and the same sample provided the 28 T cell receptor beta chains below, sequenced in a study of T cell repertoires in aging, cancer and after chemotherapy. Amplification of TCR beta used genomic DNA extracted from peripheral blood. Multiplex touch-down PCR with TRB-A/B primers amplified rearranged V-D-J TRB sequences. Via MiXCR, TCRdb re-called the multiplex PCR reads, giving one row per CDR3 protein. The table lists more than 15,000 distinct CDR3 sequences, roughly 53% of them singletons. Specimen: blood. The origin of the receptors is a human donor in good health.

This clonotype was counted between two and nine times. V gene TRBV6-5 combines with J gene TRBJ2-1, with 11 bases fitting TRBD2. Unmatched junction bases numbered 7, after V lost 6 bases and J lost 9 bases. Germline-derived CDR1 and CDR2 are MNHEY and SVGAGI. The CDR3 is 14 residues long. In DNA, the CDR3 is TGTGCCAGCAGCTGGACGGGACTAGCGGTTGAGCAGTTCTTC. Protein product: CASSWTGLAVEQFF.

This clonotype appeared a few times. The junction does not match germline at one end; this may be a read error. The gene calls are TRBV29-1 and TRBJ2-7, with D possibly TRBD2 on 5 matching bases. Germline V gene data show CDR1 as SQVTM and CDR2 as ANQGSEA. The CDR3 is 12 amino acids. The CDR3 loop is CQNSCTRGEQYF. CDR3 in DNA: TGTCAAAATTCATGCACCCGAGGGGAGCAGTACTTC.

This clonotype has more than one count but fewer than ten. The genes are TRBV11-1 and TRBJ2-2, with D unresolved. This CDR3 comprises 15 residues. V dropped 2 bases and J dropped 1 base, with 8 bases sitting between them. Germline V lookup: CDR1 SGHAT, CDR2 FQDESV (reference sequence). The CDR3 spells CASSLQAGNTGELFF. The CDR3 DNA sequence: TGTGCCAGCAGCTTACAGGCAGGGAACACCGGGGAGCTGTTTTTT.

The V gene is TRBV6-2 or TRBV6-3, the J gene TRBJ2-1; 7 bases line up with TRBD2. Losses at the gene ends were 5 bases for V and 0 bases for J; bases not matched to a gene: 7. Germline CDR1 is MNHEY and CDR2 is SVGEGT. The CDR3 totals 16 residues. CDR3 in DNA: TGTGCCAGCAGTAAAACTAGCGAAAGCTCCTACAATGAGCAGTTCTTC. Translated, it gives CASSKTSESSYNEQFF.

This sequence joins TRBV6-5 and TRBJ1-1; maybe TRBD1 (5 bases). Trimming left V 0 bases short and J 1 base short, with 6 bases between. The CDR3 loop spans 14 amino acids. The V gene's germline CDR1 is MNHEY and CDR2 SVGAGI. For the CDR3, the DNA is TGTGCCAGCAGTTACTCGGGGGGGAACACTGAAGCTTTCTTT. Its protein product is CASSYSGGNTEAFF.

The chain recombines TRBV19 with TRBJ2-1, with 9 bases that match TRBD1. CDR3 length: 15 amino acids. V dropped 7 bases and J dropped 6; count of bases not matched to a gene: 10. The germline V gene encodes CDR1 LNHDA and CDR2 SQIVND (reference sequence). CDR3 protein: CASTSGQGITNEQFF. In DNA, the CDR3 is TGTGCCAGTACATCGGGACAGGGTATAACCAATGAGCAGTTCTTC.

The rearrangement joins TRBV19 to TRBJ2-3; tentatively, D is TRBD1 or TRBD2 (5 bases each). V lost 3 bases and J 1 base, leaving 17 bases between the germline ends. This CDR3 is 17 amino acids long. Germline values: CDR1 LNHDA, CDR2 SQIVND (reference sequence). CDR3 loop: CASSMFFGDGGTDTQYF. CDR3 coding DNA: TGTGCCAGTAGTATGTTCTTTGGGGACGGGGGCACAGATACGCAGTATTTT.

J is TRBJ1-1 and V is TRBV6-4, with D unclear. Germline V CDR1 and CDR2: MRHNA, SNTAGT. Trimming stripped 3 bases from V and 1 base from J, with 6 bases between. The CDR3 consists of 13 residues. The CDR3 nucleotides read TGTGCCAGCAGTGAAGAGGGGAACACTGAAGCTTTCTTT. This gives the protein CASSEEGNTEAFF.

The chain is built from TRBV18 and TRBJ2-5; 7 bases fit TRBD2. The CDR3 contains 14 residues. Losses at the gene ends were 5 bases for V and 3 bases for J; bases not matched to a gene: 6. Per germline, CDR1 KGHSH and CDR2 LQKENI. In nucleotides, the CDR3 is TGTGCCAGCTCAGGGGCTAGCGGCGAAGAGACCCAGTACTTC. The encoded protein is CASSGASGEETQYF.

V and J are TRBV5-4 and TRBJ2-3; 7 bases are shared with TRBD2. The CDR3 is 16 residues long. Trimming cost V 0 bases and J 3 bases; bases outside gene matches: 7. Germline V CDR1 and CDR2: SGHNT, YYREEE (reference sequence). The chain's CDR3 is CASSLDPGGGTDTQYF. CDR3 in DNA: TGTGCCAGCAGCTTGGATCCGGGAGGCGGAACAGATACGCAGTATTTT.

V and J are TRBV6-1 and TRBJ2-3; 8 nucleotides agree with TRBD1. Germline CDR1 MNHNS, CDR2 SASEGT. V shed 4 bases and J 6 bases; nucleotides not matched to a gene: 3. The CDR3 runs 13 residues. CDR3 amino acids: CASSGAGGDTQYF. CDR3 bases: TGTGCCAGCAGTGGGGCAGGGGGCGATACGCAGTATTTT.

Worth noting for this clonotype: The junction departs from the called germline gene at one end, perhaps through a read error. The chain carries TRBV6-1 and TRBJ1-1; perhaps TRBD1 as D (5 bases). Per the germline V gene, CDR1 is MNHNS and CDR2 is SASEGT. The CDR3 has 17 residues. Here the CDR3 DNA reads TGTGCCAGCAGGGGGTACTTCGGGGCGAGAATGAACACTGAAGCTTACTTT. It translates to CASRGYFGARMNTEAYF.

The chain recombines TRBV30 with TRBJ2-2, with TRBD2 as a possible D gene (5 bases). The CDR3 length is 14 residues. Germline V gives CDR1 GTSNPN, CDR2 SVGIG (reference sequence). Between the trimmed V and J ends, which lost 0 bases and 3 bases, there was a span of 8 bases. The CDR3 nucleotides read TGTGCCTGGAGTGTACGAGCGGACACCGGGGAGCTGTTTTTT. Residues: CAWSVRADTGELFF.

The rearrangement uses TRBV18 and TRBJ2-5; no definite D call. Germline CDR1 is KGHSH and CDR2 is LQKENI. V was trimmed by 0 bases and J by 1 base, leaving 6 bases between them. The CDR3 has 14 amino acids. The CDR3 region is CASSPPSVQETQYF. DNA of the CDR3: TGTGCCAGCTCACCACCGAGCGTCCAAGAGACCCAGTACTTC.

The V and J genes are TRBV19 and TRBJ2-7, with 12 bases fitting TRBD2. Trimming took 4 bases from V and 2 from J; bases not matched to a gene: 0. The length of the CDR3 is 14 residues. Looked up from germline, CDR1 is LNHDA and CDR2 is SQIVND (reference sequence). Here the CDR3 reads CASSRLAGAYEQYF. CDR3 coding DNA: TGTGCCAGTAGTAGACTAGCGGGGGCCTACGAGCAGTACTTC.

The CDR3 protein is CAEGVQETQYF. The CDR3 DNA follows: TGCGCTGAGGGAGTCCAAGAGACCCAGTACTTC. The J gene is TRBJ2-5, the V gene TRBV29-1, with D perhaps TRBD2 (5 bases). The CDR3 spans 11 residues. Germline CDR1 SQVTM, CDR2 ANQGSEA.

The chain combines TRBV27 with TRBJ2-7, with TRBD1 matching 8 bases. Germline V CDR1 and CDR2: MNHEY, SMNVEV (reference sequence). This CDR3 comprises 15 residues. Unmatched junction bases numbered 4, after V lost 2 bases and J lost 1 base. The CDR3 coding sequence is TGTGCCAGCAGTTTAGTCGGGACAGGATCCTACGAGCAGTACTTC. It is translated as CASSLVGTGSYEQYF.

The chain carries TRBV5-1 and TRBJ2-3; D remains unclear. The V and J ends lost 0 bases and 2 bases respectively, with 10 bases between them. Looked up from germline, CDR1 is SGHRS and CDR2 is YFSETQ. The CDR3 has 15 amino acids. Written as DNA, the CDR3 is TGCGCCAGCAGCTTGGGGCTAGGATACACAGATACGCAGTATTTT. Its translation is CASSLGLGYTDTQYF.

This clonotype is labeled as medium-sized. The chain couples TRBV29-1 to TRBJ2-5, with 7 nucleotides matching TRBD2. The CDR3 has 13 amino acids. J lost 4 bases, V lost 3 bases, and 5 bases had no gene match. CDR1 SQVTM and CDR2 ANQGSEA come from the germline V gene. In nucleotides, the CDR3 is TGCAGCGTTGATCGGGGCGGGGGAGAGACCCAGTACTTC. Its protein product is CSVDRGGGETQYF.

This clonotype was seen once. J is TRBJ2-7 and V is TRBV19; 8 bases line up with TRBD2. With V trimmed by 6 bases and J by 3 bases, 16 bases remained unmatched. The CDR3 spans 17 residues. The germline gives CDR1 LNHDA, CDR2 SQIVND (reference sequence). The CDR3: CASSINPGTRSIYEQYF. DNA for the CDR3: TGTGCCAGTAGCATTAACCCCGGGACTAGGAGTATCTACGAGCAGTACTTC.

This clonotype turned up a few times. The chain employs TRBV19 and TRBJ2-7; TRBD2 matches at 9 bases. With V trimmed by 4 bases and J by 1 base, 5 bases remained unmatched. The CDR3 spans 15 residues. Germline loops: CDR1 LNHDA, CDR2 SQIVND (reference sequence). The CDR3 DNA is TGTGCCAGTAGTACTAGCGGGACCGGTTCCTACGAGCAGTACTTC. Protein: CASSTSGTGSYEQYF.

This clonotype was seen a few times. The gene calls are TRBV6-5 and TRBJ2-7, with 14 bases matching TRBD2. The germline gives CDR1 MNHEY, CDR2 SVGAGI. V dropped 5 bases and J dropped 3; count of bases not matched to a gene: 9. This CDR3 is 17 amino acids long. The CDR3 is CASSTGYGLAGGYEQYF. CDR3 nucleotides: TGTGCCAGCAGTACAGGGTATGGACTAGCGGGAGGCTACGAGCAGTACTTC.

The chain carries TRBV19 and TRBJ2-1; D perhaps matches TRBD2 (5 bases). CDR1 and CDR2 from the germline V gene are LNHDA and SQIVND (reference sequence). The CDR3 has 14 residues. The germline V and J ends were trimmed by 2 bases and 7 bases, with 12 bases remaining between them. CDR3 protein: CASSISAGGNEQFF. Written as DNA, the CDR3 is TGTGCCAGTAGTATAAGTGCGGGCGGGAATGAGCAGTTCTTC.

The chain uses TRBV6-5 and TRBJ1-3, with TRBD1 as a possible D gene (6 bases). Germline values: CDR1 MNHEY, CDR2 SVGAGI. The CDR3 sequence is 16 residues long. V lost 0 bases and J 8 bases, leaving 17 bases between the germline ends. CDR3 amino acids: CASSYSRQASRDTIYF. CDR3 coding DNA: TGTGCCAGCAGTTACTCCCGACAGGCCTCGCGTGACACCATATATTTT.

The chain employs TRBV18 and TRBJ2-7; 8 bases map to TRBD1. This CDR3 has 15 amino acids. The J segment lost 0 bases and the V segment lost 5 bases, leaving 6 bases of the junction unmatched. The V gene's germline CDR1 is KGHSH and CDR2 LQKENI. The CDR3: CASSSGQGASYEQYF. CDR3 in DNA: TGTGCCAGCTCATCCGGACAGGGAGCCTCCTACGAGCAGTACTTC. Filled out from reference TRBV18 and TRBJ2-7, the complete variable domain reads NAGVMQNPRHLVRRRGQEARLRCSPMKGHSHVYWYRQLPEEGLKFMVYLQKENIIDESGMPKERFSAEFPKEGPSILRIQQVVRGDSAAYFCASSSGQGASYEQYFGPGTRLTVT.

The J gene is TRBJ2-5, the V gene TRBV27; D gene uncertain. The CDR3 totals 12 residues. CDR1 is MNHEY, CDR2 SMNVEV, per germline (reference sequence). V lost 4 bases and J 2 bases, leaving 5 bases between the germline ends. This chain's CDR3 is CASSSRQETQYF. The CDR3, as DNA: TGTGCCAGCAGTTCTAGACAAGAGACCCAGTACTTC.

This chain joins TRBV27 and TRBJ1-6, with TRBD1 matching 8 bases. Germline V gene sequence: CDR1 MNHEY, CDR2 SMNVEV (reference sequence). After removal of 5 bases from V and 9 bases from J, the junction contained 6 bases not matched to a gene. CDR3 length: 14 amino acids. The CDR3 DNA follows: TGTGCCAGCAGTCCACAGGGGGTGAGTTCACCCCTCCACTTT. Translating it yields CASSPQGVSSPLHF.

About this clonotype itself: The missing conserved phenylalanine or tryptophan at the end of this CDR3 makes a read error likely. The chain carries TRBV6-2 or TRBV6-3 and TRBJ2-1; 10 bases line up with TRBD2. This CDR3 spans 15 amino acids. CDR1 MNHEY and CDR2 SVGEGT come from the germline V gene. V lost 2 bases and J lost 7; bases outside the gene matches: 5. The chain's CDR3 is CASSYEREGRNEQFS. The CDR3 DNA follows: TGTGCCAGCAGTTACGAGCGGGAGGGCCGAAATGAGCAGTTCTCC.